The 20 T cell receptor beta chains given below trace back to one sample, sequenced in a study of STAT5B mutations in CD4+ large granular lymphocyte leukemia. Method: immunoSEQ multiplex PCR; TCRdb's copy keeps in-frame clones and lacks some. This table has around 35,000 clones, around 63% appearing once. Sequencing was carried out using CD4+ T cells from blood buffy coats. These receptors originate from a human donor in good health.

This clone was detected only a few times. This sequence joins TRBV7-9 and TRBJ1-4; no reliable D call. Germline loops: CDR1 SEHNR, CDR2 FQNEAQ (reference sequence). V was cut by 6 bases and J by 3 bases, with 5 bases left in between. The CDR3 spans 12 residues. The CDR3 spells CASSRPNEKLFF. The CDR3 nucleotides are TGTGCCAGCAGTCGACCTAATGAAAAACTGTTTTTT.

Here the CDR3 DNA reads TGTGCCAGCTCAAACCGGGAGGGTCCCGAGCAGTACTTC. This encodes CASSNREGPEQYF. V usage is TRBV18 and J usage is TRBJ2-7; 8 bases agree with TRBD2. Germline loops: CDR1 KGHSH, CDR2 LQKENI. V shed 5 bases, J shed 6 bases, and the junction held 6 bases outside the gene matches. The CDR3 is 13 amino acids.

This clone appeared a few times. The CDR3 nucleotides read TGTGCCAGCAGCGCGGGACAGGGGAACTCCTACGAGCAGTACTTC. It specifies CASSAGQGNSYEQYF. The rearrangement links TRBV7-2 to TRBJ2-7; TRBD1 matches at 10 bases. The germline V gene encodes CDR1 SGHTA and CDR2 FQGNSA. V was pared by 5 bases and J by 0 bases, with 4 bases of the junction left unmatched. The CDR3 spans 15 residues. Based on the CDR3 plus reference TRBV7-2 and TRBJ2-7, the full variable domain is GAGVSQSPSNKVTEKGKDVELRCDPISGHTALYWYRQSLGQGLEFLIYFQGNSAPDKSGLPSDRFSAERTGGSVSTLTIQRTQQEDSAVYLCASSAGQGNSYEQYFGPGTRLTVT.

This chain uses TRBV19 with TRBJ2-3; possibly TRBD2 for D (5 bases). The CDR3 runs 15 residues. V shed 3 bases and J shed 4 bases, with 14 bases lying between them. The germline V gene has CDR1 LNHDA and CDR2 SQIVND (reference sequence). This CDR3 reads CASSMGWRHADTQYF. As DNA, the CDR3 is TGTGCCAGTAGTATGGGATGGAGGCACGCAGATACGCAGTATTTT.

The chain uses TRBV5-1 and TRBJ1-1; 7 bases are a match to TRBD1. The junction had 8 bases not matched to a gene; V was cut back by 2 bases and J by 10 bases. The germline V gene has CDR1 SGHRS and CDR2 YFSETQ. The CDR3 runs 13 residues. CDR3 sequence: CASSFGQEGVAFF. CDR3 coding DNA: TGCGCCAGCAGCTTTGGACAGGAAGGGGTAGCTTTCTTT.

This chain links TRBV6-5 with TRBJ1-3; maybe TRBD1 (5 bases). The CDR3 covers 14 residues. V lost 7 bases, J lost 2 bases, and 12 bases lay in between. Germline loops: CDR1 MNHEY, CDR2 SVGAGI. The CDR3 is CASTDGGAGNTIYF. Written as DNA, the CDR3 is TGTGCCAGCACCGACGGGGGGGCTGGAAACACCATATATTTT.

The V gene is TRBV10-1, the J gene TRBJ2-2; the D is unclear. Germline V CDR1 and CDR2: WNHNN, SYGVQD (reference sequence). The CDR3 is 13 residues long. V was cut by 6 bases and J by 3 bases, with 8 bases left in between. The CDR3 sequence: CASRASYTGELFF. The CDR3 DNA reads TGCGCCAGCAGGGCCAGCTACACCGGGGAGCTGTTTTTT.

The V call is TRBV5-1, the J call TRBJ2-1, with D unresolved. This CDR3 is built from 13 residues. Germline-derived CDR1 and CDR2 are SGHRS and YFSETQ. The V end was cut by 0 bases, the J end by 7 bases, with 8 bases between. The CDR3 DNA sequence: TGCGCCAGCAGCTTGGGGGTGCAAAATGAGCAGTTCTTC. This translates into CASSLGVQNEQFF.

The V and J genes are TRBV28 and TRBJ2-1; TRBD1 agrees at 8 bases. Germline CDR1 reads MDHEN; CDR2 reads SYDVKM. The ends lost 1 base at V and 6 bases at J; junction bases unmatched: 8. The CDR3 loop spans 16 amino acids. The CDR3 DNA reads TGTGCCAGCAGTTTATTAGGGGCAGGGGGCCGCAATGAGCAGTTCTTC. Amino acids: CASSLLGAGGRNEQFF.

The chain couples TRBV9 to TRBJ2-6, with D unresolved. The CDR3 has 16 residues. The V gene lost 1 base and the J gene lost 0 bases, with 8 bases spanning the gap. Germline CDR1 is SGDLS and CDR2 is YYNGEE. CDR3 bases: TGTGCCAGCAGCGTAAGGGCTCCCTCTGGGGCCAACGTCCTGACTTTC. It is translated as CASSVRAPSGANVLTF.

V is TRBV5-1 and J is TRBJ1-4; unclear D gene. This CDR3 comprises 16 residues. The V and J ends lost 0 bases and 2 bases respectively, with 11 bases between them. Germline-derived CDR1 and CDR2 are SGHRS and YFSETQ. CDR3 nucleotide sequence: TGCGCCAGCAGCTTGGCCGCAAGTTCTACTAATGAAAAACTGTTTTTT. It specifies CASSLAASSTNEKLFF.

This clone was seen more than once but under ten times. The chain combines TRBV7-2 with TRBJ1-1; a weak D match, TRBD1 (6 bases). CDR1 and CDR2 (germline): SGHTA, FQGNSA. The CDR3 is 13 residues long. Trimming removed 5 bases from V and 10 bases from J, with 17 bases in between. The CDR3 DNA reads TGTGCCAGCAGCCGGACAGCTGGGGGGGGAGCTTTCTTT. Encoded protein: CASSRTAGGGAFF.

The chain uses TRBV10-3 and TRBJ2-3; D unresolved. The CDR3 sequence is 14 residues long. CDR1 and CDR2 from the germline V gene are ENHRY and SYGVKD. V was clipped by 3 bases and J by 0 bases, with 7 bases between them. CDR3 in amino acids: CAISDGYSTDTQYF. DNA of the CDR3: TGTGCCATCAGTGATGGTTACAGCACAGATACGCAGTATTTT.

V is TRBV21-1 and J is TRBJ2-7; no DNA check was done on the table's D call, TRBD2. TRBV21-1 represents a pseudogene. The CDR3 contains 17 residues. CDR3 in DNA: TGTGCCAGCAGCCCCGGGACTAGCGGGGGTAACTCCTACGAGCAGTACTTC. Encoded protein: CASSPGTSGGNSYEQYF.

V usage is TRBV11-3 and J usage is TRBJ1-2; no reliable D call. Germline assignment: CDR1 SGHNT and CDR2 YENEEA. Trimming took off 0 bases at V and 0 bases at J, with 8 bases between the two ends. The CDR3 loop spans 15 amino acids. The CDR3 loop reads CASSLEAEANYGYTF. DNA of the CDR3: TGTGCCAGCAGCTTAGAGGCTGAAGCTAACTATGGCTACACCTTC.

This clone has a single count. At the DNA level, this CDR3 is encoded by other sequences in the same sample as well. The rearrangement uses TRBV1 and TRBJ2-6. TRBV1 is shown as a pseudogene. The CDR3 is made up of 20 amino acids. CDR3 sequence: CTSSQKPRVVGTSGANVLTF. As DNA, the CDR3 is TGCACCAGCAGCCAAAAGCCGCGGGTGGTCGGAACCTCTGGGGCCAACGTCTTGACTTTC.

The V gene is TRBV18, the J gene TRBJ1-1; D is uncertain. V was clipped by 2 bases and J by 3 bases, with 13 bases between them. The V gene's germline CDR1 is KGHSH and CDR2 LQKENI. The CDR3 runs to 15 residues. The CDR3 DNA follows: TGTGCCAGCTCACCAGAGGAGGGCAGGTACACTGAAGCTTTCTTT. Its translation: CASSPEEGRYTEAFF.

This clone has just one count. In nucleotides, the CDR3 is TGTGCCAGTAGTGTAGCCTTCCGGGCTAGCGGCTACGAGCAGTACTTC. This sequence encodes CASSVAFRASGYEQYF. The V gene is TRBV19, the J gene TRBJ2-7, with 7 bases that match TRBD2. This CDR3 region has 16 residues. Germline V lookup: CDR1 LNHDA, CDR2 SQIVND (reference sequence). The trim removed 5 bases at V and 3 bases at J, leaving 13 bases unmatched.

The chain uses TRBV7-3 and TRBJ2-2; 15 bases align to TRBD2. The V segment lost 5 bases and the J segment 5 bases; nucleotides outside the gene matches: 15. Germline-derived CDR1 and CDR2 are SGHTA and FQGTGA. This CDR3 spans 20 amino acids. The CDR3 DNA reads TGTGCCAGCAGCCGATCACCCGGACTAGCGGGGGGGCTTCGGACCGGGGAGCTGTTTTTT. Its translation is CASSRSPGLAGGLRTGELFF.

V usage is TRBV11-2 and J usage is TRBJ1-2; tentative D call: TRBD1 (5 bases). The ends were cut back, 0 bases at V and 3 bases at J, with 14 bases in the middle. The germline V gene has CDR1 SGHAT and CDR2 FQNNGV. The CDR3 sequence is 16 residues long. The CDR3 DNA sequence: TGTGCCAGCAGCTTAGATGCAAGGGGTGCTTACTATGGCTACACCTTC. Residues: CASSLDARGAYYGYTF. The complete variable domain, with remaining parts taken from reference TRBV11-2 and TRBJ1-2, reads EAGVAQSPRYKIIEKRQSVAFWCNPISGHATLYWYQQILGQGPKLLIQFQNNGVVDDSQLPKDRFSAERLKGVDSTLKIQPAKLEDSAVYLCASSLDARGAYYGYTFGSGTRLTVV.